The source of this T cell receptor beta chain is a study of T cell responses to AZD1222 COVID-19 vaccine. Findings and limits, study-wide: Within unmutated variant regions lay the reported targets of nearly half of spike-specific TCRs. Clonal diversity was possibly underestimated, and white British individuals and females predominated among donors.

CDR3 length: 13 residues. Germline V gene sequence: CDR1 SGHDN, CDR2 FVKESK. The V gene lost 3 bases and the J gene lost 3 bases, with 8 bases spanning the gap. A word on this clone: Its antigen is unidentified.

TCRdb's copy holds only in-frame clones and misses some; the assay was immunoSEQ multiplex PCR. The repertoire holds tens of thousands of clones, 85% to 90% seen once, with roughly 20% in the top ten. The chain links TRBV14 to TRBJ1-1, with D possibly being TRBD1 (5 bases). The sequence was collected from an adult in good health. Sequenced here: peripheral blood, sampled on day 0 of AZD1222 vaccination. CDR3 sequence reads: CASSQTVYTEAFF. The CDR3, as DNA: TGTGCCAGCAGCCAGACAGTCTACACTGAAGCTTTCTTT.